The 27 T cell receptor beta chains below come from one sample, sequenced in a study of a mutant IDH1 vaccine in newly diagnosed glioma. The time point denotes: week 5, during vaccination. Topical imiquimod was applied with each vaccine dose, which held 300 ug of mutant IDH1 20-mer peptide. The antigens of these receptors remain unknown. Sequencing used immunoSEQ multiplex PCR; TCRdb keeps in-frame clones, though not all of them. Among roughly 50,000 clones listed, 78% were seen once. Sequencing was performed on PBMCs, taken from a glioma patient whose treatment included an IDH1 peptide vaccine. These TCRs come from a woman aged 40 to 50 with glioma.

V and J are TRBV5-6 and TRBJ1-2, with 8 bases lining up with TRBD1. The germline CDR1 and CDR2 sequences are SGHDT and YYEEEE. The CDR3 sequence is 14 residues long. The V gene end was trimmed by 4 bases and the J gene end by 7 bases; junction bases not matched to a gene: 9. The DNA of the CDR3 is TGTGCCAGCAGCCCTCGACAGGGGATAGGTGGCTACACCTTC. Protein: CASSPRQGIGGYTF.

This chain joins TRBV11-3 and TRBJ1-3; 8 nucleotides line up with TRBD1. The CDR3 is 16 amino acids. The V and J ends lost 1 base and 4 bases, in that order; junction bases with no gene match: 6. Germline values: CDR1 SGHNT, CDR2 YENEEA. The CDR3 bases are TGTGCCAGCAGCTTAGGGACCGGGACAGGAGGAAACACCATATATTTT. Amino acid sequence: CASSLGTGTGGNTIYF.

This chain connects TRBV6-5 to TRBJ2-7, with 11 nucleotides matching TRBD2. The CDR3 has 14 residues. Germline CDR1 and CDR2: MNHEY and SVGAGI. Losses at the gene ends were 10 bases for V and 0 bases for J; bases not matched to a gene: 5. CDR3 nucleotide sequence: TGTGCCACCGCACTAGCGGGGGTCTCCTACGAGCAGTACTTC. Amino acids: CATALAGVSYEQYF.

The genes are TRBV4-2 and TRBJ1-4; D might be TRBD1 (5 bases). Germline V CDR1 and CDR2: LGHNA, YNFKEQ. CDR3 length equals 14 residues. The V and J ends lost 0 bases and 4 bases respectively, with 6 bases between them. Here the CDR3 DNA reads TGTGCCAGCAGCCAAGAGGGGGGTAATGAAAAACTGTTTTTT. This encodes CASSQEGGNEKLFF.

The chain has TRBV25-1 and TRBJ2-2, with D possibly matching TRBD2 (5 bases). There are 14 residues in the CDR3. The germline V and J ends were trimmed by 1 base and 4 bases, with 7 bases remaining between them. Germline-derived CDR1 and CDR2 are MGHDK and SYGVNS. This CDR3 reads CASSESAVTGELFF. The CDR3 DNA reads TGTGCCAGCAGTGAATCAGCGGTCACCGGGGAGCTGTTTTTT. Based on the CDR3 plus reference TRBV25-1 and TRBJ2-2, the full variable domain is EADIYQTPRYLVIGTGKKITLECSQTMGHDKMYWYQQDPGMELHLIHYSYGVNSTEKGDLSSESTVSRIRTEHFPLTLESARPSHTSQYLCASSESAVTGELFFGEGSRLTVL.

The V gene is TRBV5-1, the J gene TRBJ2-3; D gene unclear. This CDR3 has 13 residues. In germline, CDR1 is SGHRS, CDR2 YFSETQ. Deletions cut 0 bases from V and 3 bases from J, with 5 bases between. CDR3 DNA: TGCGCCAGCAGCTTGGCCGGGACAGATACGCAGTATTTT. Its translation: CASSLAGTDTQYF.

The chain combines TRBV7-6 with TRBJ2-1, with no clear D. Germline V gives CDR1 SGHVS, CDR2 FNYEAQ. The CDR3 runs to 13 residues. The V and J ends lost 4 bases and 6 bases respectively, with 10 bases between them. The CDR3 loop reads CASSSNGVNEQFF. DNA of the CDR3: TGTGCCAGCAGCTCGAATGGGGTCAATGAGCAGTTCTTC. Looking up the rest from reference TRBV7-6 and TRBJ2-1 gives the full variable domain: GAGVSQSPRYKVTKRGQDVALRCDPISGHVSLYWYRQALGQGPEFLTYFNYEAQQDKSGLPNDRFSAERPEGSISTLTIQRTEQRDSAMYRCASSSNGVNEQFFGPGTRLTVL.

This chain connects TRBV27 to TRBJ1-1; D is ambiguous. V lost 5 bases, J lost 1 base, and 11 bases lay in between. This CDR3 contains 14 residues. Germline CDR1 and CDR2: MNHEY and SMNVEV (reference sequence). The CDR3 DNA sequence: TGTGCCAGCAGTGCAATTAGTGGGAACACTGAAGCTTTCTTT. This encodes CASSAISGNTEAFF.

This sequence joins TRBV30 and TRBJ2-7; D call uncertain. The CDR3 length is 11 residues. Trimming pared 0 bases from V and 4 bases from J, leaving 4 bases between. CDR1 GTSNPN and CDR2 SVGIG come from the germline V gene (reference sequence). The CDR3, as DNA: TGTGCCTGGAGTGTTAATTACGAGCAGTACTTC. Protein: CAWSVNYEQYF.

The J gene is TRBJ2-5, the V gene TRBV6-1, with 7 bases aligning to TRBD1. Per germline, CDR1 MNHNS and CDR2 SASEGT. This CDR3 spans 13 amino acids. Written as DNA, the CDR3 is TGTGCTACCTTCGACAGGGTCCCAGAGACCCAGTACTTC. This encodes CATFDRVPETQYF.

This clone appeared a few times. The rearrangement links TRBV2 to TRBJ2-7, with 7 bases identical to TRBD1. Trimming at V came to 7 bases and at J to 3 bases, leaving 9 bases not matched to a gene. CDR1 and CDR2 (germline): SNHLY, FYNNEI. This CDR3 comprises 14 residues. CDR3: CASTYKGALYEQYF. The CDR3 DNA sequence: TGTGCCAGCACCTATAAGGGGGCCCTCTACGAGCAGTACTTC. The variable domain in full, with the rest retrieved from reference TRBV2 and TRBJ2-7, is EPEVTQTPSHQVTQMGQEVILRCVPISNHLYFYWYRQILGQKVEFLVSFYNNEISEKSEIFDDQFSVERPDGSNFTLKIRSTKLEDSAMYFCASTYKGALYEQYFGPGTRLTVT.

The genes are TRBV14 and TRBJ1-1; unclear D gene. Germline lookup yields CDR1 SGHDN and CDR2 FVKESK. V gave up 0 bases and J gave up 11 bases, with 10 bases separating them. The CDR3 loop spans 12 amino acids. CDR3 sequence: CASSQDNRRAFF. In nucleotides, the CDR3 is TGTGCCAGCAGCCAAGATAACCGGCGGGCTTTCTTT. The full variable domain, in which reference TRBV14 and TRBJ1-1 provide the parts outside the CDR3, is EAGVTQFPSHSVIEKGQTVTLRCDPISGHDNLYWYRRVMGKEIKFLLHFVKESKQDESGMPNNRFLAERTGGTYSTLKVQPAELEDSGVYFCASSQDNRRAFFGQGTRLTVV.

The rearrangement uses TRBV21-1 and TRBJ1-1. TRBV21-1 is listed as a pseudogene. The CDR3 runs 14 residues. As DNA, the CDR3 is TGTGCCAGCAGCTTCCTCTCGGGGCACACTGAAGCTTTCTTT. Protein sequence: CASSFLSGHTEAFF.

The CDR3 nucleotides are TGCGCCAGCAGCCAAGGGTACAGGGCCACAGCTAACTATGGCTACACCTTC. It specifies CASSQGYRATANYGYTF. This chain connects TRBV4-3 to TRBJ1-2; D is possibly TRBD1 (6 bases). The CDR3 has 17 amino acids. V was cut by 1 base and J by 0 bases, with 15 bases left in between. Germline assignment: CDR1 LGHNA and CDR2 YSLEER.

The rearrangement joins TRBV2 to TRBJ2-5; TRBD2 aligns across 11 bases. The CDR3 extends over 15 amino acids. Germline V gene data show CDR1 as SNHLY and CDR2 as FYNNEI. The J segment lost 5 bases and the V segment lost 8 bases, leaving 10 bases of the junction unmatched. The CDR3: CASQTSGASGETQYF. CDR3 nucleotides: TGTGCCAGCCAGACTAGCGGGGCCTCCGGGGAGACCCAGTACTTC.

The V and J genes are TRBV10-1 and TRBJ2-5; TRBD1 might be the D (5 bases). V lost 2 bases and J lost 3, with 10 bases in between. The CDR3 sequence is 14 residues long. Germline values: CDR1 WNHNN, CDR2 SYGVQD (reference sequence). CDR3 loop: CASSEQGVEETQYF. CDR3 in DNA: TGCGCCAGCAGTGAGCAGGGTGTGGAAGAGACCCAGTACTTC.

V gene TRBV18 combines with J gene TRBJ1-4, with a possible D match to TRBD1 (5 bases). The germline V gene has CDR1 KGHSH and CDR2 LQKENI. The CDR3 has 14 amino acids. Trimming pared 2 bases from V and 7 bases from J, leaving 11 bases between. Here the CDR3 DNA reads TGTGCCAGCTCACCAGTCGGAGGGGTTGAAAAACTGTTTTTT. Protein sequence: CASSPVGGVEKLFF.

The chain links TRBV5-1 to TRBJ1-1; D might be TRBD1 (5 bases). The CDR3 is 16 amino acids. Trimming took 2 bases from V and 1 from J, leaving 15 bases between them. Germline values: CDR1 SGHRS, CDR2 YFSETQ. This CDR3 is CASSLNPGQSNTEAFF. CDR3 nucleotide sequence: TGCGCCAGCAGCTTAAACCCGGGGCAATCGAACACTGAAGCTTTCTTT.

The V call is TRBV2, the J call TRBJ1-4, with a possible D match to TRBD1 (5 bases). The CDR3 runs to 13 residues. In germline, CDR1 is SNHLY, CDR2 FYNNEI. V lost 2 bases to trimming and J lost 7 bases, with 8 bases between them. CDR3 protein: CASSERDFEKLFF. The CDR3 bases are TGTGCCAGCAGTGAACGGGACTTTGAAAAACTGTTTTTT.

The V gene is TRBV2, the J gene TRBJ2-5; 8 positions agree with TRBD2. The CDR3 length is 19 residues. The J segment lost 1 base and the V segment lost 7 bases, leaving 20 bases of the junction unmatched. Per germline, CDR1 SNHLY and CDR2 FYNNEI. The CDR3 protein is CASIIGGLVAPIRQETQYF. DNA of the CDR3: TGTGCCAGCATCATAGGGGGACTAGTAGCCCCAATCCGCCAAGAGACCCAGTACTTC.

V gene TRBV29-1 combines with J gene TRBJ1-2, with TRBD1 matching over 7 bases. V lost 8 bases, J lost 3 bases, and 6 bases stayed unmatched. The CDR3 has 12 residues. CDR1 and CDR2 from the germline V gene are SQVTM and ANQGSEA. CDR3: CSIRQGDYGYTF. The DNA for the CDR3 is TGCAGCATCCGACAGGGCGACTATGGCTACACCTTC.

The chain couples TRBV27 to TRBJ1-5; D is ambiguous. This CDR3 region has 13 residues. From germline, CDR1 is MNHEY and CDR2 SMNVEV (reference sequence). The V gene lost 4 bases and the J gene lost 4 bases, with 8 bases spanning the gap. The CDR3 sequence: CASSSSRNQPQHF. DNA of the CDR3: TGTGCCAGCAGTTCCTCCAGAAATCAGCCCCAGCATTTT.

The chain links TRBV12-2 to TRBJ1-5. TRBV12-2 is labeled a pseudogene. This CDR3 region has 14 residues. The CDR3 DNA is TGTGCAAGTCGCTTAAAGTACACTCATCAGCCCCAGCATTTT. The encoded protein is CASRLKYTHQPQHF.

The chain recombines TRBV7-8 with TRBJ1-5; 7 positions agree with TRBD1. The CDR3 covers 15 residues. The V segment lost 1 base and the J segment 1 base; nucleotides outside the gene matches: 1. The germline CDR1 and CDR2 sequences are SGHVS and FQNEAQ. The CDR3 DNA reads as TGTGCCAGCAGCTTAGGAGGGGGCAGCAATCAGCCCCAGCATTTT. Translation gives CASSLGGGSNQPQHF.

J is TRBJ1-1 and V is TRBV11-3; 7 bases agree with TRBD1. V was clipped by 3 bases and J by 9 bases; unmatched bases: 7. The CDR3 is made up of 13 amino acids. Germline CDR1 is SGHNT and CDR2 is YENEEA. The CDR3 region has the DNA TGTGCCAGCAGCTTGTCGGGACAGTATAAAGCTTTCTTT. This encodes CASSLSGQYKAFF.

The V and J genes are TRBV5-1 and TRBJ2-2; no clear D. Germline CDR1 reads SGHRS; CDR2 reads YFSETQ. Trimming stripped 1 base from V and 2 bases from J, with 6 bases between. The CDR3 runs to 14 residues. The CDR3 nucleotides read TGCGCCAGCAGCTTGTTAACAAACACCGGGGAGCTGTTTTTT. It specifies CASSLLTNTGELFF. The variable domain in full, completed from reference TRBV5-1 and TRBJ2-2, reads KAGVTQTPRYLIKTRGQQVTLSCSPISGHRSVSWYQQTPGQGLQFLFEYFSETQRNKGNFPGRFSGRQFSNSRSEMNVSTLELGDSALYLCASSLLTNTGELFFGEGSRLTVL.

The chain couples TRBV9 to TRBJ2-5, with TRBD2 identical over 9 bases. This CDR3 is built from 16 residues. Germline CDR1 SGDLS, CDR2 YYNGEE. V was clipped by 0 bases and J by 5 bases; unmatched bases: 8. DNA of the CDR3: TGTGCCAGCAGCGTAGAGGCGGGGGGGCTTGGGGAGACCCAGTACTTC. Amino acids: CASSVEAGGLGETQYF.